This TCR beta chain was recovered during a study of blood T cell repertoires in COVID-19. Study details: Researchers got acute and convalescent COVID-19 samples from the United States, Italy and Spain. In each case, the material was cDNA or gDNA derived from T cells, B-cell-depleted T cells, or PBMCs.

Per the original methods: It was from reference gene primer amplification that nucleated cell counts were estimated. Measured with immunoSEQ multiplex PCR; TCRdb has only the in-frame clones, and not every one. From that table come the V and J calls and clone size; the DNA was used to work out D and trimming. The sample yields approximately 120,000 clones, roughly 82% seen once. This clone was picked up one time. Germline CDR1 reads DFQATT; CDR2 reads SNEGSKA (reference sequence). Germline trimming cut 3 bases from V and 1 base from J; bases unmatched to any gene: 8. This CDR3 region has 15 residues. J is TRBJ2-7 and V is TRBV20-1; 8 nucleotides match TRBD1. This sequence originates from a human donor in a cohort sampled during active COVID-19. The sample comprised peripheral blood. CDR3 sequence: CSASTTGGPSYEQYF. The DNA for the CDR3 is TGCAGTGCTAGTACCACAGGGGGTCCGTCCTACGAGCAGTACTTC.